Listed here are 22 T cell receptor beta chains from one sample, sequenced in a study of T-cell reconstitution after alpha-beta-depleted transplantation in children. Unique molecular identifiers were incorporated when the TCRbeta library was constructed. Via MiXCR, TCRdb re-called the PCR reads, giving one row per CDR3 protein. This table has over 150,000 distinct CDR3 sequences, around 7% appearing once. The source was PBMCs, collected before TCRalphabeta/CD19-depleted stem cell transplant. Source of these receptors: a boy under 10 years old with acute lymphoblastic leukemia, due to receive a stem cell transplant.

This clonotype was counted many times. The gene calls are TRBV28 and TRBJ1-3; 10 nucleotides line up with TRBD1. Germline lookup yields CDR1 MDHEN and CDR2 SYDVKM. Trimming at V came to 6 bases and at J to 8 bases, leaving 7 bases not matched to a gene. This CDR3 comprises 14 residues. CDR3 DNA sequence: TGTGCCAGCAGAAGGACAGGGGGTGTCGACACCATATATTTT. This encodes CASRRTGGVDTIYF.

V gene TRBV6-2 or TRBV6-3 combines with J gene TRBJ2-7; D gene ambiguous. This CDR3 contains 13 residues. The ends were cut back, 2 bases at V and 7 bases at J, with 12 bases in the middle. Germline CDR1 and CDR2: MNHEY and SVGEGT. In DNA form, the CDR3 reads TGTGCCAGCAGTTACAATCTCCAGATGGAGCAGTACTTC. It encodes CASSYNLQMEQYF.

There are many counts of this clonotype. The CDR3, as DNA: TGCGCCAGCAGCCAAGATGTTGGGGCAGGCTTAAACCAAGAGACCCAGTACTTC. Translating gives CASSQDVGAGLNQETQYF. The V call is TRBV4-3, the J call TRBJ2-5, with D possibly TRBD1 on 5 matching bases. The CDR3 sequence is 18 residues long. Trimming left V 0 bases short and J 0 bases short, with 17 bases between. Germline CDR1 LGHNA, CDR2 YSLEER.

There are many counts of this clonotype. The CDR3 nucleotides are TGCAGTGCTAGTGGCTCCGGGACTAGTAGTGGGGCCAACGTCCTGACTTTC. Translation gives CSASGSGTSSGANVLTF. This rearrangement joins TRBV20-1 to TRBJ2-6; 8 nucleotides match TRBD2. V was pared by 3 bases and J by 3 bases, with 10 bases of the junction left unmatched. This CDR3 is 17 amino acids long. Per germline, CDR1 DFQATT and CDR2 SNEGSKA (reference sequence).

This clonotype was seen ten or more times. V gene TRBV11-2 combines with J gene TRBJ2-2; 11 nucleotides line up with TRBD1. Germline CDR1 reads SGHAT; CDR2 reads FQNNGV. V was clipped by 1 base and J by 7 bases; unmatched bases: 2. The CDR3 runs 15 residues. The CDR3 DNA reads TGTGCCAGCAGCTTAGTGGGACAGGGGGACGGGGAGCTGTTTTTT. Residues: CASSLVGQGDGELFF.

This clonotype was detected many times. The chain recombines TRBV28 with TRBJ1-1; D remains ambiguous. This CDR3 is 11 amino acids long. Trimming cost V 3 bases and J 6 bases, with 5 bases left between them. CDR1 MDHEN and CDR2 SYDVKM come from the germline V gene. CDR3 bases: TGTGCCAGCAGTTTGAGGGCTGAAGCTTTCTTT. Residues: CASSLRAEAFF.

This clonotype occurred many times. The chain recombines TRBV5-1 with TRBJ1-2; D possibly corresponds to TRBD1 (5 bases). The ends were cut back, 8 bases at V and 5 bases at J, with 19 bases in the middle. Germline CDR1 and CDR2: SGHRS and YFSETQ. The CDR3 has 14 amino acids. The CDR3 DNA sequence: TGCGCCAGTACCCCTTTTTCTCAGGGATATGGCTACACCTTC. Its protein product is CASTPFSQGYGYTF.

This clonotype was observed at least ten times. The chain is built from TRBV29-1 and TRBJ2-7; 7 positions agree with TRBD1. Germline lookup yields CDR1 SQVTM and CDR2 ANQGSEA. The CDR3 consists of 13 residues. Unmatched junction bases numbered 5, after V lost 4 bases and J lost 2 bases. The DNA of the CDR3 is TGCAGCGTTGGGGACAGCATAACCTACGAGCAGTACTTC. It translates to CSVGDSITYEQYF.

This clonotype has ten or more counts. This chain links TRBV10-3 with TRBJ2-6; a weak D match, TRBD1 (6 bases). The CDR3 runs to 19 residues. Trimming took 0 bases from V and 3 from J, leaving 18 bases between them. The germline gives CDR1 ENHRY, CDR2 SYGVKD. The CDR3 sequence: CAISESAGASRIGANVLTF. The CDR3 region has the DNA TGTGCCATCAGTGAGTCCGCAGGGGCTAGTAGGATTGGGGCCAACGTCCTGACTTTC.

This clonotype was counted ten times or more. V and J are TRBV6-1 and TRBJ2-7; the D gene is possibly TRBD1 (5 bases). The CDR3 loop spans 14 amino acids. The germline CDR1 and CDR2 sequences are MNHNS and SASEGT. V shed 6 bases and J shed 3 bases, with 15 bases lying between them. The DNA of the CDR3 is TGTGCCAGCAGCACCTTCGGACAAGACTACGAGCAGTACTTC. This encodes CASSTFGQDYEQYF.

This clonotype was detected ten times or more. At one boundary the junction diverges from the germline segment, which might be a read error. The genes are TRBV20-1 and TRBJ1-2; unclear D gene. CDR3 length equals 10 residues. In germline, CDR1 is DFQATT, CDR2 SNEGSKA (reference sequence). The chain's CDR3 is CGSDYYGYTF. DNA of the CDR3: TGTGGGTCGGACTACTATGGCTACACCTTC.

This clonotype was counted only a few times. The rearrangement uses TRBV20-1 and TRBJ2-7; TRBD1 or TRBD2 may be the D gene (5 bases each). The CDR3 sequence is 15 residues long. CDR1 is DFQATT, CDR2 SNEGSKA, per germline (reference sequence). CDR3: CSVSRQGDYSYEQYF. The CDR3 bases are TGCAGCGTCAGCCGCCAGGGAGATTACTCCTACGAGCAGTACTTC.

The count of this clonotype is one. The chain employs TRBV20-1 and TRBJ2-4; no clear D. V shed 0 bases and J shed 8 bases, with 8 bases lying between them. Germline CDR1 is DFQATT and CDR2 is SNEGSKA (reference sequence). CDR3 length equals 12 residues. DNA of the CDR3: TGCAGTGCTAGAGATCTGGTGGACATTCAGTACTTC. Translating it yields CSARDLVDIQYF.

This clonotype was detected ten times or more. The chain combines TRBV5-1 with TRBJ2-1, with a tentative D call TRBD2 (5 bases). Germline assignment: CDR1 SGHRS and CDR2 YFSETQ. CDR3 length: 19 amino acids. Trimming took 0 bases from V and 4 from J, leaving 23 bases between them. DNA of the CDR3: TGCGCCAGCAGCTTGGCCTTTATCAATCAGCGGAAGAAGTACAATGAGCAGTTCTTC. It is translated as CASSLAFINQRKKYNEQFF.

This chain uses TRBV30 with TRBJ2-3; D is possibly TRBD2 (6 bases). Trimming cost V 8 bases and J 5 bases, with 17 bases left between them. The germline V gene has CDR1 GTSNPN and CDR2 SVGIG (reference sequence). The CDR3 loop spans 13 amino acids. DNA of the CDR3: TGTGCCGGACACGGAGGGCGGGGAGATACGCAGTATTTT. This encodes CAGHGGRGDTQYF. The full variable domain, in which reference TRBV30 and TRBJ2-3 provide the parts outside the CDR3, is SQTIHQWPATLVQPVGSPLSLECTVEGTSNPNLYWYRQAAGRGLQLLFYSVGIGQISSEVPQNLSASRPQDRQFILSSKKLLLSDSGFYLCAGHGGRGDTQYFGPGTRLTVL.

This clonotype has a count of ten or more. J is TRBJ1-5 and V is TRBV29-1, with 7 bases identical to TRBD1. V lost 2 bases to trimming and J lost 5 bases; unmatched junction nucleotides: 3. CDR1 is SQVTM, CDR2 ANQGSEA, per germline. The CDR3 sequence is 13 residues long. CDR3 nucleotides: TGCAGCGTTGAATCAGGGGGGGATCAGCCCCAGCATTTT. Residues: CSVESGGDQPQHF.

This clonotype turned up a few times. The CDR3 reads CASSLGRGPSSTDTQYF. The CDR3 DNA follows: TGTGCCAGCAGCTTAGGACGGGGCCCGTCTAGCACAGATACGCAGTATTTT. The chain joins TRBV7-8 to TRBJ2-3; the D gene could be TRBD1 or TRBD2 (5 bases each). Deletions cut 1 base from V and 0 bases from J, with 14 bases between. CDR1 and CDR2 (germline): SGHVS, FQNEAQ. This CDR3 region has 17 residues.

CDR3 DNA sequence: TGTGCCAGCAGCTTGGGGGGACTAGGTACCGGGGAGACCCAGTACTTC. Translating it yields CASSLGGLGTGETQYF. The chain has TRBV7-9 and TRBJ2-5, with 8 bases matching TRBD2. After removal of 3 bases from V and 5 bases from J, the junction contained 11 bases not matched to a gene. Germline loops: CDR1 SEHNR, CDR2 FQNEAQ (reference sequence). CDR3 length: 16 amino acids.

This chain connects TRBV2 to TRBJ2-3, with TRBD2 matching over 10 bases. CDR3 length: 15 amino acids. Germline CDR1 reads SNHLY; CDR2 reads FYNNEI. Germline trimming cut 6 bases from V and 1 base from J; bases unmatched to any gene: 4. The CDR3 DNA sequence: TGTGCCAGCAGGCCTCTAGCGGGGGGCACAGATACGCAGTATTTT. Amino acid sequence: CASRPLAGGTDTQYF.

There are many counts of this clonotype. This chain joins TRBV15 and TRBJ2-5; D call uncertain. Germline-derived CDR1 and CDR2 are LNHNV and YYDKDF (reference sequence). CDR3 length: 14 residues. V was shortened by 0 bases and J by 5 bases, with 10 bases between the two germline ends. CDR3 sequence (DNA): TGTGCCACCAGCAGAGAATCCGGGTCGGAGACCCAGTACTTC. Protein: CATSRESGSETQYF.

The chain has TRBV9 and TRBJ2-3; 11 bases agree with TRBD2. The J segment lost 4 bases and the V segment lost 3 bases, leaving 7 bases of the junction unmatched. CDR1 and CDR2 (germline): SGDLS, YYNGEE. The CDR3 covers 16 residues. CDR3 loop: CASSGLAGGPADTQYF. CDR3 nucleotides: TGTGCCAGCAGCGGTTTAGCGGGAGGGCCTGCAGATACGCAGTATTTT. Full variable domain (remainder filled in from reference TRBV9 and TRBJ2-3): DSGVTQTPKHLITATGQRVTLRCSPRSGDLSVYWYQQSLDQGLQFLIQYYNGEERAKGNILERFSAQQFPDLHSELNLSSLELGDSALYFCASSGLAGGPADTQYFGPGTRLTVL.

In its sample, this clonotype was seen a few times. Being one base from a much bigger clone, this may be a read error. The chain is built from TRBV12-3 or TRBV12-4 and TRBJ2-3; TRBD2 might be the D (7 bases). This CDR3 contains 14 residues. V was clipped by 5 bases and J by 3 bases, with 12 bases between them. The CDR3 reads CASSGGGGTDTQYF. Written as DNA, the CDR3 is TGTGCCAGCAGTGGGGGGGGCGGGACAGATACGCAGTATTTT.